These 2 T cell receptor beta chains originate from one sample sequenced in a study of T cells after yellow fever vaccination. TCRdb used MiXCR to reprocess the 5' RACE reads, holding one entry per CDR3 protein. Of about 160,000 distinct CDR3 sequences detected, under 7.5% appear once; the ten largest clones hold more than 2.5%. The sequences come from CD4+ T cells sorted from PBMCs, collected more than 4 days after the first yellow fever vaccination. The receptors were gathered from a man in his late teens or twenties who received the YFV17D yellow fever vaccine.

V and J are TRBV4-2 and TRBJ2-1; 8 bases map to TRBD2. The CDR3 is 16 amino acids. J was trimmed by 4 bases and V by 0 bases; bases with no gene match: 5. Germline V gene lookup returns CDR1 LGHNA and CDR2 YNFKEQ. For the CDR3, the DNA is TGTGCCAGCAGCCAAGAAGAGACTAGCGTATACAATGAGCAGTTCTTC. As protein: CASSQEETSVYNEQFF.

This clonotype was counted ten times or more. The chain has TRBV5-1 and TRBJ2-3; tentatively, D is TRBD1 or TRBD2 (6 bases each). The CDR3 loop spans 15 amino acids. CDR1 is SGHRS, CDR2 YFSETQ, per germline. Trimming cost V 1 base and J 3 bases, with 12 bases left between them. CDR3 in DNA: TGCGCCAGCAGCTTGATCGGGGGCGAGACAGATACGCAGTATTTT. This sequence encodes CASSLIGGETDTQYF.